This T cell receptor (beta chain) was sequenced during a study of shared clonotypes between healthy human individuals. Study at large: Participating donors consisted of a couple of women and three men aged 18 to 49.

Only in-frame clones appear in the TCRdb table, and some are missing; sequencing was by immunoSEQ multiplex PCR. In the table there are about 460,000 clones, 77% of which are singletons. A word on this clone: What it recognizes is unknown. A clone one base away is much larger, so this may be a read error. This CDR3 is missing its conserved last phenylalanine or tryptophan, likely due to a read error.

Overall study findings and caveats: Apart from blood, nothing was sampled; tissue repertoires likely differ.

This CDR3 spans 15 amino acids. Germline V lookup: CDR1 SGHAT, CDR2 FQDESV (reference sequence). The junction had 10 bases not matched to a gene; V was cut back by 2 bases and J by 6 bases. The V and J genes are TRBV11-1 and TRBJ2-7, with 7 bases identical to TRBD1. The sample comprised PBMCs. This receptor was identified in a woman aged 40 to 50 in good health. Some clones in this sample may be carry-over from other donors' samples. CDR3 coding DNA: TGTGCCAGCAGCTTAAACCGGGACAGATGGTCCGAGCAGTACCTC. Amino acids: CASSLNRDRWSEQYL.